The 22 T cell receptor beta chains reported below all come from one sample, sequenced in a study of patients and donors after allogeneic stem cell transplantation. TCRdb ran MiXCR on the RT-PCR reads and lists one entry per CDR3 protein. The table includes over 200,000 distinct CDR3 sequences, roughly 38% detected once. The sequencing input was blood, either unsorted or a sorted T cell fraction (not recorded which). These receptors came from a human donor who was either an allogeneic HSCT recipient or a stem cell or donor lymphocyte infusion donor (not recorded which). It is not recorded whose cells these are; they may come from a transplant donor.

The V call is TRBV12-3 or TRBV12-4, the J call TRBJ1-6; D not resolved. The CDR3 totals 13 residues. V was trimmed by 3 bases and J by 7 bases, leaving 7 bases between them. The chain's CDR3 is CASSFVDNSPLHF. CDR3 sequence (DNA): TGTGCCAGCAGTTTCGTCGACAATTCACCCCTCCACTTT.

There are a few counts of this clonotype. The CDR3 is CASSQDRTGRSYEQYF. For the CDR3, the DNA is TGCGCCAGCAGCCAAGATCGGACAGGGCGCTCCTACGAGCAGTACTTC. The V and J genes are TRBV4-1 and TRBJ2-7; 8 bases are shared with TRBD1. This CDR3 comprises 16 residues. Germline CDR1 and CDR2: MGHRA and YSYEKL. Trimming at V came to 0 bases and at J to 0 bases, leaving 4 bases not matched to a gene.

The chain has TRBV7-6 and TRBJ2-7, with 8 bases lining up with TRBD1. Trimming removed 0 bases from V and 3 bases from J; junction bases left unmatched: 7. The germline V gene has CDR1 SGHVS and CDR2 FNYEAQ. This CDR3 has 16 residues. In nucleotides, the CDR3 is TGTGCCAGCAGCTTAGCCCCCGGGACAGGAGGCTACGAGCAGTACTTC. Protein product: CASSLAPGTGGYEQYF.

Only a few counts were recorded for this clonotype. The gene calls are TRBV12-3 or TRBV12-4 and TRBJ1-3; D is unresolved. Deletions cut 1 base from V and 4 bases from J, with 11 bases between. The CDR3 has 15 residues. CDR3 loop: CASSLERRWGNTIYF. DNA for the CDR3: TGTGCCAGCAGTTTAGAGCGACGATGGGGAAACACCATATATTTT.

The rearrangement links TRBV7-2 to TRBJ1-6, with D hard to call. Germline V gene lookup returns CDR1 SGHTA and CDR2 FQGNSA. Trimming shortened V by 5 bases and J by 5 bases, and 16 bases separated the two germline ends. CDR3 length equals 16 residues. In nucleotides, the CDR3 is TGTGCCAGCAGCCCCCGCCCGGCTGCAGATAATTCACCCCTCCACTTT. As protein: CASSPRPAADNSPLHF.

This clonotype was detected only a few times. The chain combines TRBV4-3 with TRBJ2-1; D gene uncertain. V was shortened by 4 bases and J by 0 bases, with 10 bases between the two germline ends. The CDR3 covers 15 residues. Germline V CDR1 and CDR2: LGHNA, YSLEER. The CDR3 protein is CASSLERSSYNEQFF. The CDR3 bases are TGCGCCAGCAGCCTAGAGAGAAGCTCCTACAATGAGCAGTTCTTC.

This clonotype was seen more than once but under ten times. V usage is TRBV4-2 and J usage is TRBJ1-4; D might be TRBD1 (6 bases). The CDR3 is made up of 16 amino acids. Germline loops: CDR1 LGHNA, CDR2 YNFKEQ. The V end was cut by 0 bases, the J end by 4 bases, with 12 bases between. CDR3 loop: CASSQEGTGSNEKLFF. The CDR3 DNA is TGTGCCAGCAGCCAAGAAGGCACAGGGAGTAATGAAAAACTGTTTTTT.

This clonotype was detected only a few times. The V call is TRBV12-3 or TRBV12-4, the J call TRBJ1-2; unclear D gene. The CDR3 runs to 14 residues. With 0 bases removed from V and 3 bases from J, the gap between germline ends came to 8 bases. DNA for the CDR3: TGTGCCAGCAGTTTAGCAAACCTTTACTATGGCTACACCTTC. Translation: CASSLANLYYGYTF.

J is TRBJ2-7 and V is TRBV10-3; D might be TRBD1 (6 bases). V was trimmed by 2 bases and J by 2 bases, leaving 10 bases between them. Germline loops: CDR1 ENHRY, CDR2 SYGVKD. The CDR3 contains 14 residues. The CDR3, as DNA: TGTGCCATCAGTGAGGGGTACAGGGCCTACGAGCAGTACTTC. Encoded protein: CAISEGYRAYEQYF.

The chain joins TRBV4-1 to TRBJ2-2; D gene uncertain. The CDR3 runs to 15 residues. V lost 2 bases to trimming and J lost 0 bases, with 7 bases between them. The germline CDR1 and CDR2 sequences are MGHRA and YSYEKL. The CDR3 sequence is CASSQLQSNTGELFF. The CDR3 DNA is TGCGCCAGCAGCCAACTACAATCGAACACCGGGGAGCTGTTTTTT.

The sample holds one count of this clonotype. One junction end does not reproduce the germline sequence, and a read error may be involved. This chain connects TRBV7-9 to TRBJ2-2; D possibly corresponds to TRBD1 (5 bases). This CDR3 has 15 amino acids. Germline V gives CDR1 SEHNR, CDR2 FQNEAQ (reference sequence). The CDR3 protein is CASSLIGRATAELFF. The CDR3 DNA reads as TGTGCCAGCAGCTTAATCGGCAGGGCCACCGCGGAGCTGTTTTTT.

This chain links TRBV4-2 with TRBJ1-5; 7 nucleotides match TRBD1. Germline trimming cut 3 bases from V and 3 bases from J; bases unmatched to any gene: 5. The CDR3 extends over 15 amino acids. From germline, CDR1 is LGHNA and CDR2 YNFKEQ. This CDR3 is CASSQDRYLNQPQHF. As DNA, the CDR3 is TGTGCCAGCAGCCAGGACAGGTATCTCAATCAGCCCCAGCATTTT.

The chain links TRBV7-9 to TRBJ2-1, with 8 bases fitting TRBD2. Germline V gene sequence: CDR1 SEHNR, CDR2 FQNEAQ (reference sequence). This CDR3 is 15 amino acids long. V lost 5 bases and J lost 2; bases outside the gene matches: 5. CDR3 loop: CASSQAGATYNEQFF. The CDR3 bases are TGTGCCAGCAGCCAAGCGGGGGCCACCTACAATGAGCAGTTCTTC.

The chain uses TRBV29-1 and TRBJ2-7; TRBD1 agrees at 9 bases. Trimming took 6 bases from V and 3 from J; bases not matched to a gene: 6. In germline, CDR1 is SQVTM, CDR2 ANQGSEA. The CDR3 is 13 residues long. Written as DNA, the CDR3 is TGCAGCGTCGCACAGGGACAGGGCTACGAGCAGTACTTC. Translated, it gives CSVAQGQGYEQYF.

The genes are TRBV29-1 and TRBJ1-1; possible D gene TRBD1, 5 bases. Per the germline V gene, CDR1 is SQVTM and CDR2 is ANQGSEA. Trimming cost V 5 bases and J 11 bases, with 15 bases left between them. There are 11 residues in the CDR3. The CDR3 DNA is TGCAGCGTTCAGGGACGGAGGAGCGCTTTCTTT. Its protein is CSVQGRRSAFF. Complete variable domain (other parts from reference TRBV29-1 and TRBJ1-1): SAVISQKPSRDICQRGTSLTIQCQVDSQVTMMFWYRQQPGQSLTLIATANQGSEATYESGFVIDKFPISRPNLTFSTLTVSNMSPEDSSIYLCSVQGRRSAFFGQGTRLTVV.

The sample holds one count of this clonotype. This chain links TRBV2 with TRBJ1-1; TRBD1 agrees at 8 bases. With V trimmed by 8 bases and J by 3 bases, 5 bases remained unmatched. CDR1 SNHLY and CDR2 FYNNEI come from the germline V gene. CDR3 length: 13 residues. The CDR3: CASRQGRDTEAFF. CDR3 DNA sequence: TGTGCCAGCCGACAGGGGAGGGACACTGAAGCTTTCTTT.

This clonotype has only a few counts. The chain has TRBV12-3 or TRBV12-4 and TRBJ1-1, with 8 bases identical to TRBD1. This CDR3 has 14 residues. The junction had 6 bases not matched to a gene; V was cut back by 4 bases and J by 5 bases. CDR3 in amino acids: CASSSRQGRTEAFF. The CDR3 nucleotides are TGTGCCAGCAGTTCTCGACAGGGGCGTACTGAAGCTTTCTTT.

This chain uses TRBV29-1 with TRBJ2-5, with D maybe TRBD1 (6 bases). Trimming pared 6 bases from V and 3 bases from J, leaving 23 bases between. Germline V CDR1 and CDR2: SQVTM, ANQGSEA. This CDR3 region has 16 residues. The CDR3, as DNA: TGCAGCGTCTGTCCAACGAGGGGACACGGAGAAGAGACCCAGTACTTC. Amino acids: CSVCPTRGHGEETQYF.

This chain connects TRBV4-2 to TRBJ1-1; no firm D call. Germline-derived CDR1 and CDR2 are LGHNA and YNFKEQ. Trimming took 6 bases from V and 7 from J, leaving 12 bases between them. The CDR3 loop spans 12 amino acids. This CDR3 is CASRPDKGEAFF. In nucleotides, the CDR3 is TGTGCCAGCAGGCCCGACAAGGGTGAAGCTTTCTTT.

The table lists this clonotype with a count of one. This chain joins TRBV7-9 and TRBJ1-1; weak D call: TRBD1 (5 bases). Germline V CDR1 and CDR2: SEHNR, FQNEAQ (reference sequence). The CDR3 consists of 18 residues. V was trimmed by 3 bases and J by 4 bases, leaving 24 bases between them. CDR3 region: CASSLRIADSQGVTEAFF. DNA for the CDR3: TGTGCCAGCAGCTTGAGAATAGCCGACAGTCAGGGAGTCACTGAAGCTTTCTTT.

V is TRBV25-1 and J is TRBJ1-3, with D perhaps matching TRBD1 (6 bases). The CDR3 loop spans 16 amino acids. Trimming stripped 6 bases from V and 1 base from J, with 16 bases between. Per germline, CDR1 MGHDK and CDR2 SYGVNS. Here the CDR3 DNA reads TGTGCCAGCAGGGGGGCCAGGGCCCCATCTGGAAACACCATATATTTT. This encodes CASRGARAPSGNTIYF.

This clonotype appeared a few times. This chain uses TRBV20-1 with TRBJ1-5, with D hard to call. The V end was cut by 3 bases, the J end by 0 bases, with 9 bases between. This CDR3 region has 14 residues. Germline assignment: CDR1 DFQATT and CDR2 SNEGSKA (reference sequence). The CDR3 nucleotides are TGCAGTGCTAGTCGGCAGGCTAGCAATCAGCCCCAGCATTTT. This sequence encodes CSASRQASNQPQHF.